The sample holds a few counts of the clone carrying this TCR beta chain. The data are from a study of control samples from healthy donors and cancer patients. V was clipped by 4 bases and J by 3 bases, with 17 bases between them. Germline V gene data show CDR1 as SGHDT and CDR2 as YYEEEE. The CDR3 runs to 15 residues. TCRdb's copy holds only in-frame clones and misses some; the assay was immunoSEQ multiplex PCR. The sample carries more than 95,000 clones, around 91% recorded once. The sequencing input was PBMCs. This TCR was recovered from a woman between 45 and 65 years old with colorectal cancer. The V call is TRBV5-6, the J call TRBJ2-7, with a tentative D call TRBD2 (7 bases). DNA of the CDR3: TGTGCCAGCAGCCCGTTGGGCGGGGGCCACTACGAGCAGTACTTC. This sequence encodes CASSPLGGGHYEQYF.